Shown below are 2 T cell receptor beta chains from a single sample sequenced in a study of a mutant IDH1 vaccine in newly diagnosed glioma. Profiled with immunoSEQ multiplex PCR; TCRdb holds only in-frame clones, not every one. The table includes tens of thousands of clones, 70% to 80% detected once. Antigens of these TCRs are unknown. Noted time point: week 35, safety follow-up. It was 300 ug of mutant IDH1 20-mer peptide that made up each vaccine dose, given with topical imiquimod. Sequences were derived from PBMCs, sampled from a glioma patient whose treatment included an IDH1 peptide vaccine. These receptors all stem from a man between 40 and 49 years old with glioma.

V gene TRBV10-1 combines with J gene TRBJ2-1; perhaps D is TRBD1 or TRBD2 (5 bases each). V was pared by 8 bases and J by 7 bases, with 9 bases between. From germline, CDR1 is WNHNN and CDR2 SYGVQD (reference sequence). CDR3 length: 11 residues. This CDR3 is CASQEGNEQFF. The CDR3 DNA reads TGCGCCAGCCAAGAGGGGAATGAGCAGTTCTTC.

The chain uses TRBV5-8 and TRBJ1-4; D unclear. The germline V gene encodes CDR1 SGHTS and CDR2 YDEGEE. Trimming took 7 bases from V and 0 from J, leaving 10 bases between them. This CDR3 is 14 amino acids long. CDR3 protein: CASGRRTTNEKLFF. The CDR3 DNA reads TGTGCCAGCGGACGGAGAACAACTAATGAAAAACTGTTTTTT.